A selection of T cell receptor beta chains follows, all from one sample in a study of identical twins. TCRdb itself ran the 5' RACE reads through MiXCR, one entry per CDR3 protein. The repertoire holds some 500,000 distinct CDR3 sequences, with approximately 9.6% as singletons. Separately, the same data were catalogued under a study of yellow fever vaccine responses in identical twins.

The sequenced sample consisted of PBMCs. The origin of the receptors is a woman aged 18-30 years in good health. Both conserved end residues are part of each CDR3. The order of the fields is V gene, D gene, clone size, J gene, CDR3 DNA, CDR3 protein. The D gene is left open where the match is weak. Size values are once, few and many counts, or a class for expanded clones, and some rows have none.

TRBV24-1	TRBD2	few	TRBJ2-5	TGTGCCACCAGTGACCGGGGAGGGGTTCAAGAGACCCAGTACTTC	CATSDRGGVQETQYF
TRBV18	-	many	TRBJ2-1	TGTGCCAGCTCACCTGTCGGAGCTGGCAATGAGCAGTTCTTC	CASSPVGAGNEQFF
TRBV4-1	TRBD2	-	TRBJ2-7	TGCGCCAGCAGCCAAGATCCTAGCGGGAGTGTAGGCGAGCAGTACTTC	CASSQDPSGSVGEQYF
TRBV11-2	-	-	TRBJ2-7	TGTGCCAGCAGCTTAAATTGGGACACCTACGAGCAGTACTTC	CASSLNWDTYEQYF
TRBV7-2	TRBD2	-	TRBJ2-3	TGTGCCAGCTGCTGGGGGGGGAGCACAGATACGCAGTATTTT	CASCWGGSTDTQYF
TRBV6-4	TRBD2	-	TRBJ2-5	TGTGCCAGCAGTGCCGCTAGCGGGGGGCAAGAGACCCAGTACTTC	CASSAASGGQETQYF
TRBV20-1	-	few	TRBJ1-3	TGCAGTGCTAGGCTAAGCGGGGGCTCTGGAAACACCATATATTTT	CSARLSGGSGNTIYF
TRBV27	-	many	TRBJ2-7	TGTGCCAGCAGTCTCCTTAGCTCCCCCTACGAGCAGTACTTC	CASSLLSSPYEQYF
TRBV5-1	-	many	TRBJ2-7	TGCGCCAGCAGCTTCTTTCGGGGTTCCGAGCAGTACTTC	CASSFFRGSEQYF
TRBV7-9	-	-	TRBJ1-6	TGTGCCAGCAGCATCACAAACAGGGAACCTAATTCACCCCTCCACTTT	CASSITNREPNSPLHF
TRBV30	-	-	TRBJ2-7	TGTGCCTGGGCGCCGGGACAAATCTACGAGCAGTACTTC	CAWAPGQIYEQYF
TRBV29-1	-	many	TRBJ2-1	TGCAGCGTTACACAGGGACGTGTCGGTGAGCAGTTCTTC	CSVTQGRVGEQFF
TRBV20-1	TRBD2	-	TRBJ2-3	TGCAGTGCTCGAATCCCCCTAGCGGGAGCGAATACGCAGTATTTT	CSARIPLAGANTQYF
TRBV7-8	TRBD2	-	TRBJ2-4	TGTGCCAGCAGCCCGATACTAGCGCGGCGGGAAGTAGCCAAAAACATTCAGTACTTC	CASSPILARREVAKNIQYF
TRBV11-3	-	-	TRBJ2-2	TGTGCCAGCACCTCGGACGGCGGGGAGCTGTTTTTT	CASTSDGGELFF
TRBV20-1	-	-	TRBJ2-5	TGCAGTGCTACCGACAGGGGAGGGGGAATCCAAGAGACCCAGTACTTC	CSATDRGGGIQETQYF
TRBV20-1	-	many	TRBJ2-5	TGCAGTGCTAGAGATCTATATGTCGAGACCCAGTACTTC	CSARDLYVETQYF
TRBV12-3/TRBV12-4	-	many	TRBJ1-1	TGTGCCAGCAGTTTTGGGATCCCCGCCACTGAAGCTTTCTTT	CASSFGIPATEAFF
TRBV20-1	TRBD2	-	TRBJ2-2	TGCAGTGCTAGTCCCAGCGGGAGGGCCACCGGGGAGCTGTTTTTT	CSASPSGRATGELFF
TRBV20-1	TRBD2	-	TRBJ2-1	TGCAGTGCTATCACACCCGGGACTAGCGGGAGTAGGTACCCCTACAATGAGCAGTTCTTC	CSAITPGTSGSRYPYNEQFF
TRBV6-1	TRBD2	-	TRBJ2-4	TGTGCCAGCAGGGGACTAGCGGGACCTCTCTCAGTTACGTACTTC	CASRGLAGPLSVTYF
TRBV4-1	TRBD1	many	TRBJ2-7	TGCGCCAGCAGCCAACATACAGGGGGGAACTACGAGCAGTACTTC	CASSQHTGGNYEQYF
TRBV4-2	-	-	TRBJ2-4	TGTGCCAGCAGCCCACAAAGTGTGGCCAAAAACATTCAGTACTTC	CASSPQSVAKNIQYF